The source of this TCR beta chain is a study of long-term antiretroviral therapy in people with HIV. Study-wide results and limits: Investigators report no available data on ART adherence, viral resistance or therapy changes.

Worth noting for this clone: Its specificity is unknown.

The CDR3 consists of 14 residues. Germline assignment: CDR1 SGHTA and CDR2 FQGNSA. The V gene end was trimmed by 5 bases and the J gene end by 3 bases; junction bases not matched to a gene: 6. Samples were assayed with immunoSEQ v3.0 at survey level. Profiling relied on immunoSEQ multiplex PCR, and the TCRdb table lists in-frame clones only, not all of them. The sample holds around 15,000 clones; 85% to 90% are singletons and the top ten take 9.5% to 15%. The genes are TRBV7-2 and TRBJ1-2; 7 nucleotides match TRBD1. Source: unsorted PBMCs, taken 0.7 years before starting antiretroviral therapy. The source is a man aged 45 to 65 with HIV. CDR3 coding DNA: TGTGCCAGCAGCCCCTCGACAGGGCACTATGGCTACACCTTC. Encoded protein: CASSPSTGHYGYTF.